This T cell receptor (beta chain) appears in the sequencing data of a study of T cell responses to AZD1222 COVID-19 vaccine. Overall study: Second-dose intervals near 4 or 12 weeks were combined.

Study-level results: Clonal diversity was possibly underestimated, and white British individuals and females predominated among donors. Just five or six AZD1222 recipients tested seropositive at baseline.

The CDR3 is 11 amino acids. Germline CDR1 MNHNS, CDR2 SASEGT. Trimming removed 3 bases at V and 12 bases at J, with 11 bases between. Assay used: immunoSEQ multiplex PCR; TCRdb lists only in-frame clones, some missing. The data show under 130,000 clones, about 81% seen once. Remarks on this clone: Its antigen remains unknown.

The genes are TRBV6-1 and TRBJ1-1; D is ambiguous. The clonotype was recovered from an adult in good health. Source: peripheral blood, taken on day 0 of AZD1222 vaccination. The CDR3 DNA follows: TGTGCCAGCAGTGACGGTGGCAAAACTTTCTTT. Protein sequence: CASSDGGKTFF.